The 22 T cell receptor beta chains in this list originate from one sample, sequenced in a study of metastatic and nonmetastatic thyroid tumors. From the PCR reads, TCRdb re-called clones with MiXCR. The table lists 7,500 to 10,000 clones, roughly 36% of them singletons. Nobody among the patients had been given any treatment before thyroid surgery. The sample taken for sequencing was tumor tissue. The receptors come from a female donor with papillary thyroid cancer or a benign thyroid nodule (not recorded which). Some clones in this sample may be carry-over from other donors' samples.

The chain links TRBV11-2 to TRBJ1-2; D is unclear. Trimming took 4 bases from V and 0 from J, leaving 9 bases between them. The CDR3 totals 14 residues. Germline assignment: CDR1 SGHAT and CDR2 FQNNGV. The CDR3: CASSSSPSNYGYTF. Written as DNA, the CDR3 is TGTGCCAGCAGCTCTAGTCCGTCTAACTATGGCTACACCTTC. The variable domain in full, completed from reference TRBV11-2 and TRBJ1-2, reads EAGVAQSPRYKIIEKRQSVAFWCNPISGHATLYWYQQILGQGPKLLIQFQNNGVVDDSQLPKDRFSAERLKGVDSTLKIQPAKLEDSAVYLCASSSSPSNYGYTFGSGTRLTVV.

V and J are TRBV30 and TRBJ1-1; D is uncertain. The CDR3 has 12 amino acids. Germline loops: CDR1 GTSNPN, CDR2 SVGIG (reference sequence). The ends were cut back, 3 bases at V and 0 bases at J, with 5 bases in the middle. For the CDR3, the DNA is TGTGCCTGGAGAGCGATGAACACTGAAGCTTTCTTT. Amino acid sequence: CAWRAMNTEAFF.

This clone was counted once. The J gene is TRBJ2-3, the V gene TRBV20-1, with TRBD2 as a possible D gene (6 bases). CDR1 is DFQATT and CDR2 is SNEGSKA in the germline V gene (reference sequence). CDR3 size: 11 residues. The CDR3 here is CRAGLTDTQYF. The CDR3 DNA is TGCAGAGCGGGTCTCACAGATACGCAGTATTTT.

V and J are TRBV7-8 and TRBJ1-2; possible D gene TRBD1, 5 bases. The CDR3 sequence is 15 residues long. Germline loops: CDR1 SGHVS, CDR2 FQNEAQ. V dropped 4 bases and J dropped 3 bases, with 15 bases sitting between them. CDR3 sequence (DNA): TGTGCCAGCAGCTCTCCAGGGTTCGGGTACTATGGCTACACCTTC. As protein: CASSSPGFGYYGYTF.

The V and J genes are TRBV12-5 and TRBJ2-7, with 10 bases fitting TRBD1. Germline V lookup: CDR1 LGHNT, CDR2 FRNRAP. The CDR3 loop spans 16 amino acids. With V trimmed by 4 bases and J by 2 bases, 8 bases remained unmatched. CDR3 sequence (DNA): TGTGCTAGTGGTTCGATACTCGGACAGGGGGCCTACGAGCAGTACTTC. Translation: CASGSILGQGAYEQYF.

This clone has only a few counts. The J gene is TRBJ1-6, the V gene TRBV6-2 or TRBV6-3; D call uncertain. Trimming stripped 4 bases from V and 5 bases from J, with 9 bases between. Germline CDR1 reads MNHEY; CDR2 reads SVGEGT. This CDR3 region has 14 residues. The CDR3 coding sequence is TGTGCCAGCAGTTCGGGTGGGGATAATTCACCCCTCCACTTT. Translated, it gives CASSSGGDNSPLHF.

The CDR3 nucleotides read TGTGCCAGCAGTAAGACTGAAGATGAGCAGTTCTTC. Amino acids: CASSKTEDEQFF. The V call is TRBV28, the J call TRBJ2-1; D not certain. This CDR3 spans 12 amino acids. Germline CDR1 and CDR2: MDHEN and SYDVKM. The V end was cut by 5 bases, the J end by 8 bases, with 10 bases between.

This clone was counted ten times or more. The chain has TRBV9 and TRBJ2-1, with TRBD2 identical over 10 bases. With V trimmed by 0 bases and J by 6 bases, 6 bases remained unmatched. The CDR3 consists of 16 residues. Germline V lookup: CDR1 SGDLS, CDR2 YYNGEE. CDR3 bases: TGTGCCAGCAGCGTAGCTAGCGGGGGCCACCCCAATGAGCAGTTCTTC. Translation gives CASSVASGGHPNEQFF.

This chain uses TRBV30 with TRBJ1-5; a possible D gene is TRBD1 (5 bases). The CDR3 length is 17 residues. V was shortened by 3 bases and J by 0 bases, with 18 bases between the two germline ends. Per germline, CDR1 GTSNPN and CDR2 SVGIG (reference sequence). DNA for the CDR3: TGTGCCTGGAGACCCTACCGTTGGACACTTAGCAATCAGCCCCAGCATTTT. It encodes CAWRPYRWTLSNQPQHF.

The chain joins TRBV14 to TRBJ1-3; D is uncertain. V was trimmed by 2 bases and J by 5 bases, leaving 10 bases between them. This CDR3 is built from 14 residues. Germline CDR1 and CDR2: SGHDN and FVKESK. Here the CDR3 reads CASSQRGNRNTIYF. CDR3 sequence (DNA): TGTGCCAGCAGCCAAAGAGGGAATCGAAACACCATATATTTT.

V gene TRBV9 combines with J gene TRBJ1-1; D might be TRBD1 (5 bases). Germline-derived CDR1 and CDR2 are SGDLS and YYNGEE. V shed 2 bases and J shed 1 base, with 6 bases lying between them. This CDR3 is built from 13 residues. The CDR3 nucleotides are TGTGCCAGCAGCGTGACAGCGAACACTGAAGCTTTCTTT. Protein: CASSVTANTEAFF.

By sample fraction, this clone is medium-sized. The chain has TRBV20-1 and TRBJ1-2; TRBD1 might be the D (6 bases). The V end lost 1 base, the J end lost 7 bases, and 16 bases lay between the germline ends. CDR3 length equals 14 residues. CDR1 is DFQATT and CDR2 is SNEGSKA in the germline V gene (reference sequence). Written as DNA, the CDR3 is TGCAGTGCTAGAGCCCAGGGGATAGGGGGTGGCTACACCTTC. Its protein is CSARAQGIGGGYTF.

The chain recombines TRBV30 with TRBJ2-7; D is perhaps TRBD2 (5 bases). Trimming shortened V by 0 bases and J by 4 bases, and 7 bases separated the two germline ends. The CDR3 runs to 12 residues. Germline loops: CDR1 GTSNPN, CDR2 SVGIG (reference sequence). In DNA, the CDR3 is TGTGCCTGGAGTGTAGGGAGTTACGAGCAGTACTTC. Amino acids: CAWSVGSYEQYF.

The sample holds a few counts of this clone. This chain connects TRBV28 to TRBJ1-6, with TRBD1 matching over 7 bases. V was pared by 5 bases and J by 14 bases, with 9 bases of the junction left unmatched. This CDR3 has 13 residues. CDR1 MDHEN and CDR2 SYDVKM come from the germline V gene. CDR3 sequence: CASSAPGTVSLHF. Here the CDR3 DNA reads TGTGCCAGCAGTGCCCCCGGGACAGTGTCCCTCCACTTT.

This clone is labeled as medium-sized. V and J are TRBV12-3 or TRBV12-4 and TRBJ1-2; a possible D gene is TRBD1 (5 bases). Trimming cost V 10 bases and J 0 bases, with 21 bases left between them. The length of the CDR3 is 16 residues. Written as DNA, the CDR3 is TGTGCCACCCGGGGAGAGTGGGGGGGGGCTAACTATGGCTACACCTTC. Its translation: CATRGEWGGANYGYTF.

This clone was counted only a few times. The chain is built from TRBV6-2 or TRBV6-3 and TRBJ2-7; 9 bases line up with TRBD1. Germline values: CDR1 MNHEY, CDR2 SVGEGT. The CDR3 is 14 residues long. Trimming took 5 bases from V and 5 from J; bases not matched to a gene: 7. CDR3 DNA sequence: TGTGCCAGCAGTCCCCGGGACAGGGTCCACGAGCAGTACTTC. Residues: CASSPRDRVHEQYF.

Sample share makes this clone medium-sized. The gene calls are TRBV5-1 and TRBJ2-1, with TRBD1 identical over 9 bases. From germline, CDR1 is SGHRS and CDR2 YFSETQ. The CDR3 loop spans 15 amino acids. Trimming at V came to 4 bases and at J to 3 bases, leaving 5 bases not matched to a gene. The CDR3 nucleotides are TGCGCCAGCAGCGCCGGGACAGGGAACTACAATGAGCAGTTCTTC. It is translated as CASSAGTGNYNEQFF.

The chain combines TRBV28 with TRBJ2-7, with 7 bases aligning to TRBD2. Germline CDR1 reads MDHEN; CDR2 reads SYDVKM. The length of the CDR3 is 14 residues. Unmatched junction bases numbered 6, after V lost 7 bases and J lost 0 bases. CDR3 in DNA: TGTGCCAGCATTGAGGGCGGGAGCTCCTACGAGCAGTACTTC. It yields the protein CASIEGGSSYEQYF.

The CDR3 loop is CASSLDFRNTIYF. CDR3 in DNA: TGCGCCAGCAGCTTGGACTTCCGAAACACCATATATTTT. The V gene is TRBV5-1, the J gene TRBJ1-3; no clear D. The CDR3 covers 13 residues. With 0 bases removed from V and 5 bases from J, the gap between germline ends came to 6 bases. Germline V gene lookup returns CDR1 SGHRS and CDR2 YFSETQ. The variable domain in full, with the rest retrieved from reference TRBV5-1 and TRBJ1-3, is KAGVTQTPRYLIKTRGQQVTLSCSPISGHRSVSWYQQTPGQGLQFLFEYFSETQRNKGNFPGRFSGRQFSNSRSEMNVSTLELGDSALYLCASSLDFRNTIYFGEGSWLTVV.

V gene TRBV20-1 combines with J gene TRBJ1-6; D uncertain. Germline CDR1 is DFQATT and CDR2 is SNEGSKA (reference sequence). Trimming took off 5 bases at V and 7 bases at J, with 15 bases between the two ends. The CDR3 consists of 14 residues. As DNA, the CDR3 is TGCAGTGCTCTCCGCGGAGGGCCAAATTCACCCCTCCACTTT. Protein product: CSALRGGPNSPLHF.

The chain has TRBV28 and TRBJ2-7; 8 bases match TRBD1. The trim removed 10 bases at V and 1 base at J, leaving 12 bases unmatched. The length of the CDR3 is 15 residues. Germline V gene sequence: CDR1 MDHEN, CDR2 SYDVKM. Here the CDR3 reads CATGGQSTGSYEQYF. CDR3 coding DNA: TGTGCCACAGGGGGCCAGTCGACGGGGTCCTACGAGCAGTACTTC.

The chain uses TRBV3-1 and TRBJ2-3, with D uncertain. The CDR3 is 11 residues long. Germline V gene data show CDR1 as LGHDT and CDR2 as YNNKEL (reference sequence). Between the trimmed V and J ends, which lost 2 bases and 3 bases, there was a span of 0 bases. The CDR3 spells CASSQTDTQYF. CDR3 DNA sequence: TGTGCCAGCAGCCAAACAGATACGCAGTATTTT.